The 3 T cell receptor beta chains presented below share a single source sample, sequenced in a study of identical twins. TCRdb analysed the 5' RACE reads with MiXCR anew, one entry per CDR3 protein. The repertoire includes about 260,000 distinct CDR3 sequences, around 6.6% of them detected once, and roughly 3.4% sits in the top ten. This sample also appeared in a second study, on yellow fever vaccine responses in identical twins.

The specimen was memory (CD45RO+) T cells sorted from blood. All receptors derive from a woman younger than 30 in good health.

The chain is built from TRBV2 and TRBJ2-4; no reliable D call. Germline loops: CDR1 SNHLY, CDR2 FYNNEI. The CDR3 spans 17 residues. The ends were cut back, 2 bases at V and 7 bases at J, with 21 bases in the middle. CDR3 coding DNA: TGTGCCAGCAGTGAAACTGGAAGGTTTAAGGGCCCCAACATTCAGTACTTC. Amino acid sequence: CASSETGRFKGPNIQYF.

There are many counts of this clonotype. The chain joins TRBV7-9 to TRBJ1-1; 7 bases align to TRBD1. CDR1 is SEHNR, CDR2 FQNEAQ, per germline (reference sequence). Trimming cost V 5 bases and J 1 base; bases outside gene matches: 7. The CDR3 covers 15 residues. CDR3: CASSQWGTENTEAFF. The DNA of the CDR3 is TGTGCCAGCAGCCAATGGGGGACAGAGAACACTGAAGCTTTCTTT. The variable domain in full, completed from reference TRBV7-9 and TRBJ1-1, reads DTGVSQNPRHKITKRGQNVTFRCDPISEHNRLYWYRQTLGQGPEFLTYFQNEAQLEKSRLLSDRFSAERPKGSFSTLEIQRTEQGDSAMYLCASSQWGTENTEAFFGQGTRLTVV.

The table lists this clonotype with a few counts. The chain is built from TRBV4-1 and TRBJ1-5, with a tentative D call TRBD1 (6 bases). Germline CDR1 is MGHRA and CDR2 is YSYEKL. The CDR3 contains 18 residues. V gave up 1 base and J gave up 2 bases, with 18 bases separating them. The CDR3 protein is CASSQVGGRGRGNQPQHF. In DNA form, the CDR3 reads TGCGCCAGCAGCCAAGTCGGGGGGCGAGGACGAGGCAATCAGCCCCAGCATTTT.